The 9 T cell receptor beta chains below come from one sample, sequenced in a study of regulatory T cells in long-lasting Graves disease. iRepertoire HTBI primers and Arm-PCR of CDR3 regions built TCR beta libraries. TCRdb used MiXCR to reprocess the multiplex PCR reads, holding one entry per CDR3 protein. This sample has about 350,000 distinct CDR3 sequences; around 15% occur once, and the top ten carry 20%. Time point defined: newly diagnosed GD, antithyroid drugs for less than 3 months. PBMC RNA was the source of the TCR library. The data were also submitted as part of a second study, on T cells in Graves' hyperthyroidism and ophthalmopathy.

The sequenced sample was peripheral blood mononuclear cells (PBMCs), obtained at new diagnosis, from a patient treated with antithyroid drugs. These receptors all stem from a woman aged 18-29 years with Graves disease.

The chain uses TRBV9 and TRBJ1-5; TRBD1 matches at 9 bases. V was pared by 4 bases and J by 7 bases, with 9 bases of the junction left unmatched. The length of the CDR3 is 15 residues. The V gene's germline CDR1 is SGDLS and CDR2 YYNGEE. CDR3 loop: CASSLGTGYGQPQHF. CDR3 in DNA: TGTGCCAGCAGCCTTGGGACAGGGTACGGGCAGCCCCAGCATTTT.

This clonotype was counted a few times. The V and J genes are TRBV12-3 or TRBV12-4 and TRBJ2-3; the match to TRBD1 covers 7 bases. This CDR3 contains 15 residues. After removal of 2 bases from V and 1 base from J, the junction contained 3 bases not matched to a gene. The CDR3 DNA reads TGTGCCAGCAGTTTATTTGGGACAGGCACAGATACGCAGTATTTT. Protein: CASSLFGTGTDTQYF.

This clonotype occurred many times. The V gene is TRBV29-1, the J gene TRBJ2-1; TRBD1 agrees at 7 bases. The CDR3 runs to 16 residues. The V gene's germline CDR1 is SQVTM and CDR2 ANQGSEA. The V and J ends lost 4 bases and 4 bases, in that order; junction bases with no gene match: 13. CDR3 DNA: TGCAGCGTTGCAGGGGGACCGGGTAGTGGATACAATGAGCAGTTCTTC. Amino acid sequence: CSVAGGPGSGYNEQFF.

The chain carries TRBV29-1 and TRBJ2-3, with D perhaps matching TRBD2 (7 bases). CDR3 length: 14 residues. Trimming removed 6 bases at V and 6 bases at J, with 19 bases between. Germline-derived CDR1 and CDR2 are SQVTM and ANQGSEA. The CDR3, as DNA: TGCAGCGTCGACCTGGGGGGGGGCGCGGATACGCAGTATTTT. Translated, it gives CSVDLGGGADTQYF.

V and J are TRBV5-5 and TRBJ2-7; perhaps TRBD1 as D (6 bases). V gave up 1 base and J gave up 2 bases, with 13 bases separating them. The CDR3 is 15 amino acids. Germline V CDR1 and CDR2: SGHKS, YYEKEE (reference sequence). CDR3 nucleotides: TGTGCCAGCAGCTTGTCGGTAGGGGGTCCCTACGAGCAGTACTTC. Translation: CASSLSVGGPYEQYF.

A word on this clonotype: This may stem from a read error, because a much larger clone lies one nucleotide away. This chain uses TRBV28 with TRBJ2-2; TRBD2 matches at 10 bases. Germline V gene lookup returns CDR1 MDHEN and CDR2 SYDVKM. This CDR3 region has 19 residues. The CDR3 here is CASSLLLAGNFENTGGLFF. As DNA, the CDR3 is TGTGCCAGCAGTTTGTTACTAGCGGGGAATTTCGAGAACACCGGGGGGCTGTTTTTT.

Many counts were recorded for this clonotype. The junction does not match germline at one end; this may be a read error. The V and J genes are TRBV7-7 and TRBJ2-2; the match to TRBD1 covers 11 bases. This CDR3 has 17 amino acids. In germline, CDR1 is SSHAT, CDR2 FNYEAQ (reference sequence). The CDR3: CASSPTPGTGGTGELFF. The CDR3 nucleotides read TGTGCTAGCAGCCCCACGCCCGGGACAGGGGGCACCGGGGAGCTGTTTTTT.

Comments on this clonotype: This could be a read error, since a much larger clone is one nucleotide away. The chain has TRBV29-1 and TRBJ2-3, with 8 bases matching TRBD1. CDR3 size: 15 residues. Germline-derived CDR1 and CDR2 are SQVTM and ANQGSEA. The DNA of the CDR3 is TGCAGCGTGAAGGGACAGGCCACATTCACAGGTACGCAGTATTTT. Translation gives CSVKGQATFTGTQYF.

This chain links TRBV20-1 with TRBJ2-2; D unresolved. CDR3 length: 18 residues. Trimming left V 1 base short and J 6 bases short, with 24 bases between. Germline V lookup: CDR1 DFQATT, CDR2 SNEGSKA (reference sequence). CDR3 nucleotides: TGCAGTGCTAGAGGGCAGTGGGGTACTCGTACCCGTTCCGGGGAGCTGTTTTTT. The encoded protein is CSARGQWGTRTRSGELFF.